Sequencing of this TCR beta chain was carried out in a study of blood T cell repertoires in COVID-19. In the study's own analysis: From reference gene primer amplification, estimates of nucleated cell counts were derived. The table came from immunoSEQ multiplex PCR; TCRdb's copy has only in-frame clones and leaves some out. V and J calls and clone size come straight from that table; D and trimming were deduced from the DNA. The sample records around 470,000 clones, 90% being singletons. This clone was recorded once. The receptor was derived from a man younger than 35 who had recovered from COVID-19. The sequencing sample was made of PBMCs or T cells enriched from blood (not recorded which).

CDR3 loop: CASSERGPGGSPLHF. CDR3 DNA sequence: TGTGCCAGCAGTGAGCGGGGGCCAGGCGGTTCACCCCTCCACTTT. V gene TRBV28 combines with J gene TRBJ1-6; the D gene is possibly TRBD1 (6 bases). The length of the CDR3 is 15 residues. Trimming stripped 5 bases from V and 9 bases from J, with 17 bases between. The germline CDR1 and CDR2 sequences are MDHEN and SYDVKM.